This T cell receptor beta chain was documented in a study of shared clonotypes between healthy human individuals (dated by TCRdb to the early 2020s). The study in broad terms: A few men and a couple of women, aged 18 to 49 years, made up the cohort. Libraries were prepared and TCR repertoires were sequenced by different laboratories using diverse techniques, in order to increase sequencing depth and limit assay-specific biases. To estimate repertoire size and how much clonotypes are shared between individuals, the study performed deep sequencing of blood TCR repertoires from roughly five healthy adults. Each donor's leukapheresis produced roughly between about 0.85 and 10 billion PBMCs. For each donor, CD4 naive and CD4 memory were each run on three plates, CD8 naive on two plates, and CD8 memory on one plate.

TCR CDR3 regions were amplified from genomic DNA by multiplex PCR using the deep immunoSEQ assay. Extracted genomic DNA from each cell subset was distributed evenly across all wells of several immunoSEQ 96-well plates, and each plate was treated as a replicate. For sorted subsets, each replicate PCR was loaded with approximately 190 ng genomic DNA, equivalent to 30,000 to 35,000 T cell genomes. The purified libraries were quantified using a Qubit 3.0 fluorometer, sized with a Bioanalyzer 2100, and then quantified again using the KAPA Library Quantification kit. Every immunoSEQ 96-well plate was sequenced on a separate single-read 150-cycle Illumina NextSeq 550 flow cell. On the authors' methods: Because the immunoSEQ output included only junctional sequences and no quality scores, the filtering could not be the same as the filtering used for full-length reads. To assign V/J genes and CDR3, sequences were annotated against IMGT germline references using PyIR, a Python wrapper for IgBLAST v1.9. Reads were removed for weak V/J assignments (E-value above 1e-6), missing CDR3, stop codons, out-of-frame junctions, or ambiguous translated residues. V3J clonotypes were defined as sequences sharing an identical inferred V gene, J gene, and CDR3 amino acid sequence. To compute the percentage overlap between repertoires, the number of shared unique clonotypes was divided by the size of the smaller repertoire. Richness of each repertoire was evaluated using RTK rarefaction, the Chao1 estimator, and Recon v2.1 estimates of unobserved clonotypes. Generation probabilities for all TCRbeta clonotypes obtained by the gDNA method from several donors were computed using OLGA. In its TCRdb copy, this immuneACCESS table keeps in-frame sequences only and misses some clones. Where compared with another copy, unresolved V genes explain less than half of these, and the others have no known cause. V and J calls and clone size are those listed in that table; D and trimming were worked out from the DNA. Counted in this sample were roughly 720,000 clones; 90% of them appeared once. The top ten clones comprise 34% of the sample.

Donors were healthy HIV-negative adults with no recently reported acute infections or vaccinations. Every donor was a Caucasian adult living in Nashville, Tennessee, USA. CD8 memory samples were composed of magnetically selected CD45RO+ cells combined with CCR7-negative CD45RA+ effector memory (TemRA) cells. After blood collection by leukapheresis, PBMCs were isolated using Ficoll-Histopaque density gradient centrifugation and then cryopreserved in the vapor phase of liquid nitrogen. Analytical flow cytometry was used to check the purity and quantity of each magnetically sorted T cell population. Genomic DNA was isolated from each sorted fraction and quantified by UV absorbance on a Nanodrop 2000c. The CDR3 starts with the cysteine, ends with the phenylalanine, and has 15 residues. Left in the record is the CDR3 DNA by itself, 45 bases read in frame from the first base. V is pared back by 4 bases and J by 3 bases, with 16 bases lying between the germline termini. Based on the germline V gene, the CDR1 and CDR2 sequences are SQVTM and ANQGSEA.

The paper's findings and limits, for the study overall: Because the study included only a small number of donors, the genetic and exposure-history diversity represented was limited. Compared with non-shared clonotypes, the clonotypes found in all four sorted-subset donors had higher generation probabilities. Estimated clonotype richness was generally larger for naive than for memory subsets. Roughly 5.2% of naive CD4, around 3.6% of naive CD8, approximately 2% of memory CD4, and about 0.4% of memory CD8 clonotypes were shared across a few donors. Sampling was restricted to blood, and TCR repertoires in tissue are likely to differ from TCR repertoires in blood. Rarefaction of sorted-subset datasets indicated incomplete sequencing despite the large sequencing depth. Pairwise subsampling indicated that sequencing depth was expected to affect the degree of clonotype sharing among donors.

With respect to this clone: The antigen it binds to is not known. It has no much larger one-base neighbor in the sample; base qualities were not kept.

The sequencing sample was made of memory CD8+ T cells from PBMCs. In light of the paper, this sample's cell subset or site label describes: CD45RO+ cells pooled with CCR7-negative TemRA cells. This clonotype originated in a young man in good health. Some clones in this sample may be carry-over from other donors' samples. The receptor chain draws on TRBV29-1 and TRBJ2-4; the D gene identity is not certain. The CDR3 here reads CSVVGNLGIKNIQYF. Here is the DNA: TGCAGCGTTGTGGGCAATCTGGGGATCAAAAACATTCAGTACTTC.